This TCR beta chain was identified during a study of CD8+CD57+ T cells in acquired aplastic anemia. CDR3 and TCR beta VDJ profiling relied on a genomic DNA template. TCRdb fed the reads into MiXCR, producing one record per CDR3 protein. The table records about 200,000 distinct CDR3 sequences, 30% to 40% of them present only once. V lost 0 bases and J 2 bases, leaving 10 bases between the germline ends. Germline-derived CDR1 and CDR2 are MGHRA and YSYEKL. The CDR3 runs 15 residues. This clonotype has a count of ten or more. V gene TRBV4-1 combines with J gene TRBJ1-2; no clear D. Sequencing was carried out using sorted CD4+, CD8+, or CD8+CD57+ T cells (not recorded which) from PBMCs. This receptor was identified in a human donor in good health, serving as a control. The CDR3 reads CASSQDTAVNYGYTF. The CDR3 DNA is TGCGCCAGCAGCCAAGATACTGCAGTGAACTATGGCTACACCTTC.